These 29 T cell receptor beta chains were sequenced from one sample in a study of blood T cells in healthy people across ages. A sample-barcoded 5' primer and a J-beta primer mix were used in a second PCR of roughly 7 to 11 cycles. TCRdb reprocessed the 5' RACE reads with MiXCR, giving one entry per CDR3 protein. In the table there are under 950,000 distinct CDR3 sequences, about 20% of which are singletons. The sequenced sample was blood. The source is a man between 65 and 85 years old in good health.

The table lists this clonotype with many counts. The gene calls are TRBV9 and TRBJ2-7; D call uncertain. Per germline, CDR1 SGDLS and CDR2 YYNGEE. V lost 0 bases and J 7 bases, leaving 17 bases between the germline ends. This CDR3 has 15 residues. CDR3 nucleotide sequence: TGTGCCAGCAGCGTAGATCCCGGCAGTCTGAGGGAGCAGTACTTC. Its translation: CASSVDPGSLREQYF.

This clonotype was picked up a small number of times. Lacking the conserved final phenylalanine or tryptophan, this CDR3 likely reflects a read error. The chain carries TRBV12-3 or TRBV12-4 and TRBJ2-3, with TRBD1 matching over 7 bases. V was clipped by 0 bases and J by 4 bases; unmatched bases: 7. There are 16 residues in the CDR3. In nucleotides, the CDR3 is TGTGCCAGCAGTTTAGCGCGGTCAGGGGGAGCAGATACGCAGTATTCT. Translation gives CASSLARSGGADTQYS.

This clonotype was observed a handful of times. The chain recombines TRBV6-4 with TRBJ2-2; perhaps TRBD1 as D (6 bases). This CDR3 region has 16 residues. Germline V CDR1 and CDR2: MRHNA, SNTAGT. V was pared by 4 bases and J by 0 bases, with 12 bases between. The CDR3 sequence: CASSARTVANTGELFF. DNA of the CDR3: TGTGCCAGCAGTGCTAGGACAGTAGCGAACACCGGGGAGCTGTTTTTT.

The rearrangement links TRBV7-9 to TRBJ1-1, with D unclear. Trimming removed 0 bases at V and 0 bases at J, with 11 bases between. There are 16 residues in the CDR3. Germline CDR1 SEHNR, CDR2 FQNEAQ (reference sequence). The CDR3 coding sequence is TGTGCCAGCAGCTTAGCAGGTCGGCAGCTGAACACTGAAGCTTTCTTT. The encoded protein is CASSLAGRQLNTEAFF.

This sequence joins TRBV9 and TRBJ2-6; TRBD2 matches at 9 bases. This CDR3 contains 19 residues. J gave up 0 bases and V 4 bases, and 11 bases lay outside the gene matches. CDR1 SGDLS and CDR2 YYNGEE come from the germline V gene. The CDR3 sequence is CASSFTAGGLSSGANVLTF. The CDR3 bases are TGTGCCAGCAGCTTCACAGCGGGAGGCCTTAGCTCTGGGGCCAACGTCCTGACTTTC.

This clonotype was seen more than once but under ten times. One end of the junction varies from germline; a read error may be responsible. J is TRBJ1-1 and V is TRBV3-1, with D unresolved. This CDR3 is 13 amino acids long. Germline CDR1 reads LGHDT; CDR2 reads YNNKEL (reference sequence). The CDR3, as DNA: TGTGCCGGCAGCCAAGATGGTAACCTTGAAGCTTTCTTT. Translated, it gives CAGSQDGNLEAFF.

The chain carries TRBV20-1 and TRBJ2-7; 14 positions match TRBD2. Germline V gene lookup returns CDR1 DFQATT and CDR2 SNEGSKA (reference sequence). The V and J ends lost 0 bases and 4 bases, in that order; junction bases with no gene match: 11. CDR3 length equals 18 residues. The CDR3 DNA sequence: TGCAGTGCTAGAGATCAAGGACTAGCGGGGGGAAGCGGATACGAGCAGTACTTC. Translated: CSARDQGLAGGSGYEQYF.

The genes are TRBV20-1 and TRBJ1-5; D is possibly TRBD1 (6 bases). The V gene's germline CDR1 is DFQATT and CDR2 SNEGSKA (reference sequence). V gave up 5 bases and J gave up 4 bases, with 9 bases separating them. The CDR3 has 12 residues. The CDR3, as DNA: TGCAGTGCTGGGGGCTATAATCAGCCCCAGCATTTT. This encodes CSAGGYNQPQHF.

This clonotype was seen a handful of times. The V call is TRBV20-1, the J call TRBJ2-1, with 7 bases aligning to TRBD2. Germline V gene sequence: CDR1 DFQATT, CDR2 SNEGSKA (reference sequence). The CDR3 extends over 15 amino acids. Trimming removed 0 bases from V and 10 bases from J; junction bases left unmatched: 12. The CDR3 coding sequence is TGCAGTGCTAGAGATCCTGGCGGGAGTTCTTGGGAGCAGTTCTTC. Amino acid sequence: CSARDPGGSSWEQFF.

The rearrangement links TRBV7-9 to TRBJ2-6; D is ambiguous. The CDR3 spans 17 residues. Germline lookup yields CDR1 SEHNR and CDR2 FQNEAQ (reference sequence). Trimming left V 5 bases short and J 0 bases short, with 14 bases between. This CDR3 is CASSQGLLRSGANVLTF. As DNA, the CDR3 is TGTGCCAGCAGCCAAGGCTTACTCCGCTCTGGGGCCAACGTCCTGACTTTC.

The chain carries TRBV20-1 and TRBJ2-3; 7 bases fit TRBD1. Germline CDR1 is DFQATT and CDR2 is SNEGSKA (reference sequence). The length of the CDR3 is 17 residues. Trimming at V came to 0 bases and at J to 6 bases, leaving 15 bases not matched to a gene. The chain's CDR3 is CSAREIGTESFRDTQYF. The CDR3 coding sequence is TGCAGTGCTAGAGAGATCGGGACAGAGTCCTTTCGGGATACGCAGTATTTT.

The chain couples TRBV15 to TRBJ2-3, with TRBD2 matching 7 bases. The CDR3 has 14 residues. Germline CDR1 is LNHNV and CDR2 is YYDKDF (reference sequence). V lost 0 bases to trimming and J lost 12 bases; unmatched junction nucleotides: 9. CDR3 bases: TGTGCCACCAGCAGAGATCTAGGACTAGATTCACAGTATTTT. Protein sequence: CATSRDLGLDSQYF. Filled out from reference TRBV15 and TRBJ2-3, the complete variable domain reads DAMVIQNPRYQVTQFGKPVTLSCSQTLNHNVMYWYQQKSSQAPKLLFHYYDKDFNNEADTPDNFQSRRPNTSFCFLDIRSPGLGDTAMYLCATSRDLGLDSQYFGPGTRLTVL.

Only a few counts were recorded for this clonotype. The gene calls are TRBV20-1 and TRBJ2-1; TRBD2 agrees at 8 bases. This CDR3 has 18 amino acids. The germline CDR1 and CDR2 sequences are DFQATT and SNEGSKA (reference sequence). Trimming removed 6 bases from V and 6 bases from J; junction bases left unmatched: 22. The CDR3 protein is CSAFPPSAGDGFGNEQFF. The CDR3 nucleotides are TGCAGTGCCTTCCCCCCGTCAGCGGGAGATGGTTTTGGCAATGAGCAGTTCTTC.

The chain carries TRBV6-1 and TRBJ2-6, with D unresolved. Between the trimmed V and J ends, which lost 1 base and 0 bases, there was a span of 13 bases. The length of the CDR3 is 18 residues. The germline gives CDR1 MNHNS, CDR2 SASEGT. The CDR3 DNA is TGTGCCAGCAGTGAAGACGGGCACCAACTCTCTGGGGCCAACGTCCTGACTTTC. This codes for CASSEDGHQLSGANVLTF.

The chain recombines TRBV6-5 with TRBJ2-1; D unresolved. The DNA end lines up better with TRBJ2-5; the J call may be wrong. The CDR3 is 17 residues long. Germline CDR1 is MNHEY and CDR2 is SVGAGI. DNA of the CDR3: TGTGCCAGCAGTTACTCGAGAAGAGACCCCTGGGGATTGACCCAGTACTTC. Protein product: CASSYSRRDPWGLTQYF.

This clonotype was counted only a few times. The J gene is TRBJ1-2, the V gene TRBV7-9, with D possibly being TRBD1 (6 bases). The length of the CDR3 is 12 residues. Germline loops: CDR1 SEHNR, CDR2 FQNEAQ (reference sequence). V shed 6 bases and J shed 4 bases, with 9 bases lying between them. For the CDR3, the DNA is TGTGCCAGCAGGGACAGATTCTATGGCTACACCTTC. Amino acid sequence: CASRDRFYGYTF. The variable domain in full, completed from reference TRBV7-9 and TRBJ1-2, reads DTGVSQNPRHKITKRGQNVTFRCDPISEHNRLYWYRQTLGQGPEFLTYFQNEAQLEKSRLLSDRFSAERPKGSFSTLEIQRTEQGDSAMYLCASRDRFYGYTFGSGTRLTVV.

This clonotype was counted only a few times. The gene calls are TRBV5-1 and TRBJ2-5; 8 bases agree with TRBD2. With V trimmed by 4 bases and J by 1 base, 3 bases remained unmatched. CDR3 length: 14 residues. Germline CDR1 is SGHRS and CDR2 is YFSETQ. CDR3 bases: TGCGCCAGCAGCACCCTAGCGGGCCAAGAGACCCAGTACTTC. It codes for CASSTLAGQETQYF.

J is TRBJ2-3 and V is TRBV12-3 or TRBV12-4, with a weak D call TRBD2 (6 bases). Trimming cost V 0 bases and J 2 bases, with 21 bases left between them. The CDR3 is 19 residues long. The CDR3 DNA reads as TGTGCCAGCAGTTTAGCGCTGGGCGGGGTCGGCCCGTACACAGATACGCAGTATTTT. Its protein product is CASSLALGGVGPYTDTQYF.

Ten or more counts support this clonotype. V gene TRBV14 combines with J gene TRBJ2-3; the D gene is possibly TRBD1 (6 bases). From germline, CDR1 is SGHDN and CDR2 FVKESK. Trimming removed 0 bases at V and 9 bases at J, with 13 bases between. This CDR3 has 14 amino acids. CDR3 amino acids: CASSQDGLQGTQYF. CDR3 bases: TGTGCCAGCAGCCAAGATGGTTTACAGGGCACGCAGTATTTT.

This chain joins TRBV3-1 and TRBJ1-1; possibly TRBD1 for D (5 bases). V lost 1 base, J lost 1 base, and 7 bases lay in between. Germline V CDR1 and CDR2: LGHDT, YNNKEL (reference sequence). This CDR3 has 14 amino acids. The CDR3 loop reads CASSQGQRNTEAFF. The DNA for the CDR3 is TGTGCCAGCAGCCAAGGACAGAGGAACACTGAAGCTTTCTTT.

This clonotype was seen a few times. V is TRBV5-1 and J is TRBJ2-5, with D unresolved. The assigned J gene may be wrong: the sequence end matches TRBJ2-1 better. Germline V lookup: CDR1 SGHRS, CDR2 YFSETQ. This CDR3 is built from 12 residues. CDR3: CASSLNRNEQFF. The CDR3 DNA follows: TGCGCCAGCAGCTTGAATCGTAATGAGCAGTTCTTC.

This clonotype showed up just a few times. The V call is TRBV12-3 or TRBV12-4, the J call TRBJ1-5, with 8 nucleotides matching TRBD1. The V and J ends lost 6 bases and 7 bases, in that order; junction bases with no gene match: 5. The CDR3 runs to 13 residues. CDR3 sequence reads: CASRSRTGQPQHF. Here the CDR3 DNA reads TGTGCCAGCAGGAGCAGGACAGGGCAGCCCCAGCATTTT.

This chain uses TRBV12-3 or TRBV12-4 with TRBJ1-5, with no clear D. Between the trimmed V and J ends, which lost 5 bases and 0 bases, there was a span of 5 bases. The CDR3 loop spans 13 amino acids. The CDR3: CASSAYSNQPQHF. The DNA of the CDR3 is TGTGCCAGCAGTGCCTATAGCAATCAGCCCCAGCATTTT.

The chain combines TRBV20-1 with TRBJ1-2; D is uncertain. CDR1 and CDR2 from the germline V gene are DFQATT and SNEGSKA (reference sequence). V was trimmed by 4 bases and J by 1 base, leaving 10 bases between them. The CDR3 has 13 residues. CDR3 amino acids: CSANLDINYGYTF. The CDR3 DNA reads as TGCAGTGCTAACTTAGATATTAACTATGGCTACACCTTC.

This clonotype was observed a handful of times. CDR3 residues: CASSLGLAGALEQFF. In DNA, the CDR3 is TGTGCCAGCAGCTTAGGACTAGCGGGGGCACTTGAGCAGTTCTTC. The chain carries TRBV7-8 and TRBJ2-7, with 12 bases fitting TRBD2. Judging by the DNA end, TRBJ2-1 fits better; the J call may be wrong. Germline V gives CDR1 SGHVS, CDR2 FQNEAQ. This CDR3 is 15 amino acids long.

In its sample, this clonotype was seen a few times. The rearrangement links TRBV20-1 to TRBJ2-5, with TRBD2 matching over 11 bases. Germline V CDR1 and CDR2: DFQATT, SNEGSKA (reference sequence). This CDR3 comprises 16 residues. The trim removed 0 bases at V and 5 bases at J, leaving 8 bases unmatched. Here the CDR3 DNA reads TGCAGTGCTAGAGATAGCGGGGGGGATTCCCGGGAGACCCAGTACTTC. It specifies CSARDSGGDSRETQYF.

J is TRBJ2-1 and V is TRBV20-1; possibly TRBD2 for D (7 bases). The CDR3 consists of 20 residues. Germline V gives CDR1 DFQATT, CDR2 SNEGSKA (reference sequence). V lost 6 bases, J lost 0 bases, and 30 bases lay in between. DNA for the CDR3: TGCAGTGCCCAAGGGGGGGGGCCCTCCCGCTCCAACAGCTCCTACAATGAGCAGTTCTTC. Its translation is CSAQGGGPSRSNSSYNEQFF.

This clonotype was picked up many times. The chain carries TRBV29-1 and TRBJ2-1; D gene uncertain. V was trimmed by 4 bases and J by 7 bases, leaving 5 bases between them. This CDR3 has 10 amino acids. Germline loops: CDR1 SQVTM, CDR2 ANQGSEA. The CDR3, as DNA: TGCAGCGTTGTGGCTAATGAGCAGTTCTTC. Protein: CSVVANEQFF.

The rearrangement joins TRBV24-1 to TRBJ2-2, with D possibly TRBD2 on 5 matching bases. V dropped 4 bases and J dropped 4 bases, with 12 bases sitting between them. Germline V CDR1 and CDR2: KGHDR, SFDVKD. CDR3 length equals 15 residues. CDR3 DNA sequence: TGTGCCACCAGTGAGGGCACTAGAGCCACCGGGGAGCTGTTTTTT. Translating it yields CATSEGTRATGELFF.